Shown below are 15 T cell receptor beta chains from a single sample sequenced in a study of PD-L1 blockade in urothelial cancer. The protocol was immunoSEQ multiplex PCR, while the TCRdb copy is restricted to in-frame clones and leaves out a portion. The sample records more than 75,000 clones, around nine tenths being singletons. This sample comprised PBMCs, obtained around atezolizumab (anti-PD-L1) treatment. These TCRs come from a man between 60 and 75 years old with urothelial cancer.

This sequence joins TRBV5-4 and TRBJ2-7, with D possibly being TRBD1 (6 bases). In germline, CDR1 is SGHNT, CDR2 YYREEE (reference sequence). Trimming cost V 4 bases and J 2 bases, with 16 bases left between them. The CDR3 is made up of 15 amino acids. This CDR3 is CASSNPSRTAYEQYF. For the CDR3, the DNA is TGTGCCAGCAGCAATCCCTCTAGGACAGCCTACGAGCAGTACTTC.

The V and J genes are TRBV19 and TRBJ2-3, with 12 bases that match TRBD1. Germline V gives CDR1 LNHDA, CDR2 SQIVND (reference sequence). This CDR3 comprises 16 residues. After removal of 4 bases from V and 4 bases from J, the junction contained 6 bases not matched to a gene. This CDR3 is CASSTSGTGGADTQYF. CDR3 coding DNA: TGTGCCAGTAGTACCTCCGGGACAGGGGGCGCAGATACGCAGTATTTT. Filled out from reference TRBV19 and TRBJ2-3, the complete variable domain reads DGGITQSPKYLFRKEGQNVTLSCEQNLNHDAMYWYRQDPGQGLRLIYYSQIVNDFQKGDIAEGYSVSREKKESFPLTVTSAQKNPTAFYLCASSTSGTGGADTQYFGPGTRLTVL.

This clone is a singleton in its sample. The V gene is TRBV6-1, the J gene TRBJ2-7, with D hard to call. Between the trimmed V and J ends, which lost 3 bases and 3 bases, there was a span of 12 bases. Germline-derived CDR1 and CDR2 are MNHNS and SASEGT. CDR3 length: 14 residues. The CDR3 region is CASSDSRSYYEQYF. The CDR3, as DNA: TGTGCCAGCAGTGACTCCAGGTCTTACTACGAGCAGTACTTC.

The rearrangement uses TRBV5-4 and TRBJ1-2; 9 bases align to TRBD1. Per the germline V gene, CDR1 is SGHNT and CDR2 is YYREEE (reference sequence). Trimming at V came to 0 bases and at J to 10 bases, leaving 10 bases not matched to a gene. The CDR3 contains 15 residues. The CDR3 here is CASSLVRTGEFDYTF. The CDR3 DNA reads TGTGCCAGCAGCTTGGTGCGGACAGGGGAGTTTGACTACACCTTC.

The chain recombines TRBV4-3 with TRBJ2-1; a weak D match, TRBD2 (5 bases). Deletions cut 1 base from V and 8 bases from J, with 15 bases between. The germline V gene encodes CDR1 LGHNA and CDR2 YSLEER. CDR3 length equals 15 residues. The DNA of the CDR3 is TGCGCCAGCAGCCAAGGCGGGTCGGCTGGCGATGAGCAGTTCTTC. Its protein product is CASSQGGSAGDEQFF.

This chain connects TRBV27 to TRBJ2-3; D remains ambiguous. The CDR3 is made up of 14 amino acids. The germline V and J ends were trimmed by 3 bases and 0 bases, with 7 bases remaining between them. CDR1 and CDR2 from the germline V gene are MNHEY and SMNVEV (reference sequence). DNA for the CDR3: TGTGCCAGCAGTTTCCTATCTAGCACAGATACGCAGTATTTT. Translation gives CASSFLSSTDTQYF.

The chain recombines TRBV2 with TRBJ2-2, with TRBD2 matching 7 bases. V gave up 2 bases and J gave up 2 bases; unmatched junction bases: 5. The CDR3 loop spans 16 amino acids. From germline, CDR1 is SNHLY and CDR2 FYNNEI. CDR3 in DNA: TGTGCCAGCAGTGAAAGCTCTAGCGGAAACACCGGGGAGCTGTTTTTT. This gives the protein CASSESSSGNTGELFF.

The chain combines TRBV30 with TRBJ2-2; D is undetermined. V gave up 2 bases and J gave up 4 bases, with 8 bases separating them. Germline V CDR1 and CDR2: GTSNPN, SVGIG (reference sequence). The CDR3 totals 13 residues. Written as DNA, the CDR3 is TGTGCCTGGAGTTGGGCAAGCACCGGGGAGCTGTTTTTT. It codes for CAWSWASTGELFF.

The V and J genes are TRBV5-1 and TRBJ2-1, with D maybe TRBD2 (6 bases). CDR1 SGHRS and CDR2 YFSETQ come from the germline V gene. V gave up 0 bases and J gave up 4 bases, with 14 bases separating them. There are 16 residues in the CDR3. CDR3 loop: CASSLGGGAAYNEQFF. In DNA, the CDR3 is TGCGCCAGCAGCTTGGGGGGCGGGGCGGCTTACAATGAGCAGTTCTTC. Complete variable domain (other parts from reference TRBV5-1 and TRBJ2-1): KAGVTQTPRYLIKTRGQQVTLSCSPISGHRSVSWYQQTPGQGLQFLFEYFSETQRNKGNFPGRFSGRQFSNSRSEMNVSTLELGDSALYLCASSLGGGAAYNEQFFGPGTRLTVL.

This chain links TRBV9 with TRBJ2-1; TRBD1 aligns across 8 bases. Germline V gives CDR1 SGDLS, CDR2 YYNGEE. V lost 3 bases and J lost 6; bases outside the gene matches: 8. This CDR3 comprises 15 residues. Here the CDR3 reads CASSGTGSDLNEQFF. The DNA of the CDR3 is TGTGCCAGCAGCGGGACAGGGTCGGACCTCAATGAGCAGTTCTTC.

This chain uses TRBV5-6 with TRBJ1-4; no clear D. The CDR3 contains 18 residues. V was pared by 0 bases and J by 3 bases, with 18 bases between. Germline lookup yields CDR1 SGHDT and CDR2 YYEEEE. The CDR3, as DNA: TGTGCCAGCAGCTTGGGAGCGGCAGTTGCTCGGGCTAATGAAAAACTGTTTTTT. Translating gives CASSLGAAVARANEKLFF.

The rearrangement joins TRBV7-2 to TRBJ2-7, with D tentatively TRBD2 (5 bases). V gave up 5 bases and J gave up 2 bases, with 13 bases separating them. The CDR3 is made up of 14 amino acids. From germline, CDR1 is SGHTA and CDR2 FQGNSA. CDR3 residues: CASSPMRETYEQYF. The CDR3 coding sequence is TGTGCCAGCAGCCCCATGAGGGAGACCTACGAGCAGTACTTC.

The chain combines TRBV7-2 with TRBJ2-5; weak D call: TRBD2 (6 bases). From germline, CDR1 is SGHTA and CDR2 FQGNSA. The length of the CDR3 is 16 residues. The V end was cut by 2 bases, the J end by 1 base, with 14 bases between. DNA for the CDR3: TGTGCCAGCAGCTTAATGCGACTAGGCCGCCAAGAGACCCAGTACTTC. Translating it yields CASSLMRLGRQETQYF. Complete variable domain (other parts from reference TRBV7-2 and TRBJ2-5): GAGVSQSPSNKVTEKGKDVELRCDPISGHTALYWYRQSLGQGLEFLIYFQGNSAPDKSGLPSDRFSAERTGGSVSTLTIQRTQQEDSAVYLCASSLMRLGRQETQYFGPGTRLLVL.

The V and J genes are TRBV7-7 and TRBJ1-1; a weak D match, TRBD1 (6 bases). CDR3 size: 13 residues. V was shortened by 0 bases and J by 6 bases, with 8 bases between the two germline ends. Looked up from germline, CDR1 is SSHAT and CDR2 is FNYEAQ (reference sequence). CDR3 amino acids: CASSLARGPEAFF. The CDR3 coding sequence is TGTGCCAGCAGCTTAGCCAGGGGCCCTGAAGCTTTCTTT.

The chain joins TRBV10-1 to TRBJ2-3; 8 bases fit TRBD1. Germline V gene data show CDR1 as WNHNN and CDR2 as SYGVQD (reference sequence). The CDR3 spans 13 residues. V dropped 7 bases and J dropped 2; count of bases not matched to a gene: 2. Here the CDR3 DNA reads TGCGCCAGCAAGGACAGGGTCACAGATACGCAGTATTTT. Residues: CASKDRVTDTQYF.